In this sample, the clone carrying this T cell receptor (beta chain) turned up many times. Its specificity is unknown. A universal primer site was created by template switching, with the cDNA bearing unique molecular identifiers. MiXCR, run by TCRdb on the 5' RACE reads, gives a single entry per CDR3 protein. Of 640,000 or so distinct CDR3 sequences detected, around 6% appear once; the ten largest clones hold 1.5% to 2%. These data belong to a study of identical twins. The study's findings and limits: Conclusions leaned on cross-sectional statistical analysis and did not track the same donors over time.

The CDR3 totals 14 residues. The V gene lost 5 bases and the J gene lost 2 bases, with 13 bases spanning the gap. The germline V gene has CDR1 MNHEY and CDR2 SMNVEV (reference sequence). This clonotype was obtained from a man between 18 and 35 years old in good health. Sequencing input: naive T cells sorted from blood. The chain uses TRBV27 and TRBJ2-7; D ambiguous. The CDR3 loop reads CASSPRLAPYEQYF. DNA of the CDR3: TGTGCCAGCAGTCCCCGTTTAGCCCCCTACGAGCAGTACTTC.